This passage covers 11 T cell receptor beta chains from one sample sequenced in a study of T cells in Graves' hyperthyroidism and ophthalmopathy. It was RNA transcripts that yielded the amplified TCR beta CDR3 regions. The TCR CDR3 was amplified in a first-round RT-PCR using the HTBI primer set. TCRdb reprocessed the multiplex PCR reads with MiXCR, giving one entry per CDR3 protein. The sample yields more than 650,000 distinct CDR3 sequences, around 15% seen once. The sequenced sample was blood. These receptors were obtained from a young woman with Graves' hyperthyroidism.

The genes are TRBV6-1 and TRBJ1-1; 10 bases match TRBD1. The CDR3 is 16 residues long. The germline V gene encodes CDR1 MNHNS and CDR2 SASEGT. V lost 7 bases, J lost 7 bases, and 15 bases stayed unmatched. CDR3 sequence reads: CASTPGQGKKGVEAFF. In DNA, the CDR3 is TGTGCCAGCACCCCGGGACAGGGGAAAAAAGGTGTTGAAGCTTTCTTT.

This clonotype was recorded many times. The CDR3 DNA is TGTGCCAGCAGGCGGATTCAGCGGGAGCTGGGTGAGAAGCAGTTCTTC. It translates to CASRRIQRELGEKQFF. J is TRBJ2-1 and V is TRBV7-9, with 8 bases that match TRBD2. Unmatched junction bases numbered 18, after V lost 6 bases and J lost 11 bases. Germline V CDR1 and CDR2: SEHNR, FQNEAQ (reference sequence). This CDR3 has 16 residues.

The sample holds many counts of this clonotype. The CDR3 loop is CASSPNIQGGTEAFF. CDR3 sequence (DNA): TGTGCCAGCAGTCCCAACATACAGGGCGGCACTGAAGCTTTCTTT. The chain joins TRBV6-2 or TRBV6-3 to TRBJ1-1, with D possibly matching TRBD1 (6 bases). With 5 bases removed from V and 4 bases from J, the gap between germline ends came to 17 bases. Germline loops: CDR1 MNHEY, CDR2 SVGEGT. The CDR3 is 15 amino acids.

On this clonotype: The missing conserved phenylalanine or tryptophan at the end of this CDR3 makes a read error likely. The chain recombines TRBV20-1 with TRBJ2-3, with D possibly matching TRBD2 (5 bases). Germline V gene sequence: CDR1 DFQATT, CDR2 SNEGSKA (reference sequence). V was shortened by 6 bases and J by 4 bases, with 17 bases between the two germline ends. The length of the CDR3 is 14 residues. In DNA form, the CDR3 reads TGCAGTGCCGGGATATCAAACGTGGCAGATACGCAGTATCTT. Translation gives CSAGISNVADTQYL.

The chain uses TRBV7-9 and TRBJ2-1, with D possibly matching TRBD2 (5 bases). The CDR3 is 15 residues long. The V gene's germline CDR1 is SEHNR and CDR2 FQNEAQ (reference sequence). The V gene lost 2 bases and the J gene lost 4 bases, with 12 bases spanning the gap. CDR3 in amino acids: CASSLIVGRYNEQFF. The CDR3 DNA follows: TGTGCCAGCAGCTTAATTGTGGGGAGATACAATGAGCAGTTCTTC.

This clonotype was counted many times. This sequence joins TRBV7-6 and TRBJ2-1, with 10 bases lining up with TRBD2. Per germline, CDR1 SGHVS and CDR2 FNYEAQ. J was trimmed by 0 bases and V by 1 base; bases with no gene match: 9. This CDR3 is built from 19 residues. The CDR3 is CASSLVKMSGRDSYNEQFF. CDR3 bases: TGTGCCAGCAGCTTAGTGAAGATGAGCGGGAGGGACTCCTACAATGAGCAGTTCTTC. The full variable domain, in which reference TRBV7-6 and TRBJ2-1 provide the parts outside the CDR3, is GAGVSQSPRYKVTKRGQDVALRCDPISGHVSLYWYRQALGQGPEFLTYFNYEAQQDKSGLPNDRFSAERPEGSISTLTIQRTEQRDSAMYRCASSLVKMSGRDSYNEQFFGPGTRLTVL.

This clonotype was counted between two and nine times. This chain connects TRBV7-9 to TRBJ2-3; 11 positions match TRBD2. The CDR3 spans 14 residues. Germline trimming cut 10 bases from V and 1 base from J; bases unmatched to any gene: 4. CDR1 and CDR2 from the germline V gene are SEHNR and FQNEAQ (reference sequence). The DNA for the CDR3 is TGTGCCACCCTACTAGCGGGAGGCACAGATACGCAGTATTTT. Encoded protein: CATLLAGGTDTQYF.

A note on this clonotype: One end of the junction varies from germline; a read error may be responsible. This chain uses TRBV5-8 with TRBJ1-6, with D uncertain. The CDR3 is made up of 17 amino acids. Germline lookup yields CDR1 SGHTS and CDR2 YDEGEE. CDR3 loop: CASSNPLYIKHNSPPHF. The CDR3 DNA reads as TGTGCCAGCAGCAATCCTCTGTACATCAAGCATAATTCACCCCCCCACTTT.

This clonotype was found many times. The gene calls are TRBV7-2 and TRBJ2-1; the match to TRBD1 covers 9 bases. Germline V gives CDR1 SGHTA, CDR2 FQGNSA. Trimming at V came to 5 bases and at J to 8 bases, leaving 10 bases not matched to a gene. This CDR3 spans 15 amino acids. The DNA for the CDR3 is TGTGCCAGCAGCCGTCCCGGGACAGGGCTACATGAGCAGTTCTTC. It is translated as CASSRPGTGLHEQFF.

This clonotype was found many times. The rearrangement uses TRBV28 and TRBJ2-5; 9 bases agree with TRBD1. Germline CDR1 MDHEN, CDR2 SYDVKM. The V segment lost 4 bases and the J segment 1 base; nucleotides outside the gene matches: 7. The CDR3 covers 16 residues. This CDR3 is CASSYLQGAIQETQYF. CDR3 DNA: TGTGCCAGCAGTTACTTACAGGGGGCAATCCAAGAGACCCAGTACTTC.

This clonotype was seen ten or more times. The rearrangement joins TRBV6-1 to TRBJ2-1; D might be TRBD1 (5 bases). Germline loops: CDR1 MNHNS, CDR2 SASEGT. The CDR3 consists of 14 residues. V was cut by 8 bases and J by 3 bases, with 14 bases left in between. For the CDR3, the DNA is TGTGCCAGCTCCCTTTCCAGGGTCTACAATGAGCAGTTCTTC. Amino acids: CASSLSRVYNEQFF.